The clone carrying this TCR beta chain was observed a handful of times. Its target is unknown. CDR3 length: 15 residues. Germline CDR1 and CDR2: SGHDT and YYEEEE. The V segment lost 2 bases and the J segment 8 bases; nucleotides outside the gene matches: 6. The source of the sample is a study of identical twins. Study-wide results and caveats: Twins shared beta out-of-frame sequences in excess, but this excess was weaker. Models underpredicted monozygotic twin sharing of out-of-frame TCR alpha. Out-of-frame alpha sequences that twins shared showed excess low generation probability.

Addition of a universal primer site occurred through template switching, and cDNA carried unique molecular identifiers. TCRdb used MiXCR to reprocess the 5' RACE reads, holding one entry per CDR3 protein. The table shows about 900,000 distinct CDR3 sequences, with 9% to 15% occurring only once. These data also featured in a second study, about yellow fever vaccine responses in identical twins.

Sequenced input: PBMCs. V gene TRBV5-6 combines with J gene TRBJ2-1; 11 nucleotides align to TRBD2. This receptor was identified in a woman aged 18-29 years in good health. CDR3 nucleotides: TGTGCCAGCAGCTTCCTAGCGGGAGGTGCGGATGAGCAGTTCTTC. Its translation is CASSFLAGGADEQFF.